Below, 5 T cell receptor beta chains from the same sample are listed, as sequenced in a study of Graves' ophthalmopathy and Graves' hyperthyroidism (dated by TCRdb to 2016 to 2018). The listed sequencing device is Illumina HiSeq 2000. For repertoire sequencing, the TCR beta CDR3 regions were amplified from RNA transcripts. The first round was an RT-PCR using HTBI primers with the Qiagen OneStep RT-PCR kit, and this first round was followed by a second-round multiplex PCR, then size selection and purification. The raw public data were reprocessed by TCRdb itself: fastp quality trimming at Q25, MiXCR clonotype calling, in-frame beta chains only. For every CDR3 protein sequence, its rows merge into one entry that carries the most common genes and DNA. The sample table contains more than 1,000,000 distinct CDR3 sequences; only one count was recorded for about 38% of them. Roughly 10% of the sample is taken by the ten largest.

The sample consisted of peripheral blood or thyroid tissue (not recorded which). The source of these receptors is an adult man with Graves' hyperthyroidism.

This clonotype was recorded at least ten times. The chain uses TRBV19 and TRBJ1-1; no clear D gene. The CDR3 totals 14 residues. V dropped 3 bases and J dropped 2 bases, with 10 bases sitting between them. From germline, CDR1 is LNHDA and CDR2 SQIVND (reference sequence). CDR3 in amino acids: CASSIQIPNTEAFF. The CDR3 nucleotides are TGTGCCAGTAGTATCCAGATTCCCAACACTGAAGCTTTCTTT.

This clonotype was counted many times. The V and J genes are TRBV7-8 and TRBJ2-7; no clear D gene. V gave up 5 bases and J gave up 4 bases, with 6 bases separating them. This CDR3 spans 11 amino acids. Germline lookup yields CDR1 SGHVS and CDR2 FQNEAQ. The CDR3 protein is CASSTWYEQYF. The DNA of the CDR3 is TGTGCCAGCAGCACCTGGTACGAGCAGTACTTC.

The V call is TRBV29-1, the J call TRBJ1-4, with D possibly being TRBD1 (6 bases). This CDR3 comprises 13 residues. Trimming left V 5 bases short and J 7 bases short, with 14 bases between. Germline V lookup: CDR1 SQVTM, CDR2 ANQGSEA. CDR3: CSVLGGGGEKLFF. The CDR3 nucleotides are TGCAGCGTTCTAGGGGGGGGGGGTGAAAAACTGTTTTTT.

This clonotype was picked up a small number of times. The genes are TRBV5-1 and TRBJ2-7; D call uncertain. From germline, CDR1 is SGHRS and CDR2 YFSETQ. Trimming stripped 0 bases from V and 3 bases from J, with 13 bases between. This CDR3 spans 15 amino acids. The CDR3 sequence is CASSLGPRGDYEQYF. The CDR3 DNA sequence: TGCGCCAGCAGCTTGGGACCCCGTGGGGACTACGAGCAGTACTTC.

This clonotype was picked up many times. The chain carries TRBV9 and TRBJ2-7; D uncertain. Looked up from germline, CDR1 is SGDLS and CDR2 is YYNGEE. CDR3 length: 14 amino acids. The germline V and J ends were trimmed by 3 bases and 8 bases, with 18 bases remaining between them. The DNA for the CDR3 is TGTGCCAGCAGCGACCGACCCGCCTCGCCTCAGCAGTACTTC. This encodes CASSDRPASPQQYF.